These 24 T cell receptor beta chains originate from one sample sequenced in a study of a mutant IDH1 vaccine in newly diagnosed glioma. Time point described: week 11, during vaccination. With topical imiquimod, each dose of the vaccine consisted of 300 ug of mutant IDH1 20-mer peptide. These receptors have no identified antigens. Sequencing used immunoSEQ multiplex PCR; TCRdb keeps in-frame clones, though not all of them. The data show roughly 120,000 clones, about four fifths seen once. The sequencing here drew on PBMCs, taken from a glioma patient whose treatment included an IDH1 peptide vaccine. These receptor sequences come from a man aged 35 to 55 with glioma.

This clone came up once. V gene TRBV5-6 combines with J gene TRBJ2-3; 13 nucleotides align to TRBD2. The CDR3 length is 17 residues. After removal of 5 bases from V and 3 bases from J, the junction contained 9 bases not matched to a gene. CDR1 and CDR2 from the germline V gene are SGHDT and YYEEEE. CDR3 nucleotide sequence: TGTGCCAGCAGACCTGGACTAGCGGGGGTTTGGACAGATACGCAGTATTTT. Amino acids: CASRPGLAGVWTDTQYF.

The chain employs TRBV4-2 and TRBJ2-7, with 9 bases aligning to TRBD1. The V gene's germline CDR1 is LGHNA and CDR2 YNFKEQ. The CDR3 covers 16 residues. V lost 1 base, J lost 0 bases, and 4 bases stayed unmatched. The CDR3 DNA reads TGTGCCAGCAGCCAAGTTGGACAGGGGAGCTCCTACGAGCAGTACTTC. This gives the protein CASSQVGQGSSYEQYF.

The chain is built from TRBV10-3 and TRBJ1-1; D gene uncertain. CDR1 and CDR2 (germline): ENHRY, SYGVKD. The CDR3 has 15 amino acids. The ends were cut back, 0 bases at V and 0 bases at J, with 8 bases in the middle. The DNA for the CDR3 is TGTGCCATCAGTGAGTCAGTACGGGTGAACACTGAAGCTTTCTTT. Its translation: CAISESVRVNTEAFF.

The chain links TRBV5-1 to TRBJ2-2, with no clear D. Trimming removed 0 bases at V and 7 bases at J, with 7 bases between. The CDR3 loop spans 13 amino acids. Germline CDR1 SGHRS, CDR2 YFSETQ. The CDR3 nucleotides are TGCGCCAGCAGCTTGGACCGGCTCGGGGAGCTGTTTTTT. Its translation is CASSLDRLGELFF.

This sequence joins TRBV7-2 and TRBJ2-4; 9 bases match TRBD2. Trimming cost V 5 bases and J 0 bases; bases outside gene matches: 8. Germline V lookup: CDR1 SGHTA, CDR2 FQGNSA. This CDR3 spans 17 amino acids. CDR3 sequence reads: CASSVNSGGLAKNIQYF. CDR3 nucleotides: TGTGCCAGCAGCGTTAATAGCGGGGGCCTAGCCAAAAACATTCAGTACTTC.

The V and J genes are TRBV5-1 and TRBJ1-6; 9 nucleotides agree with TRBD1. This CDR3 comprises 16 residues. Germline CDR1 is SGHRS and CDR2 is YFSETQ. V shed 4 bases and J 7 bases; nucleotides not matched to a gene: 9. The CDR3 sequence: CASSVGTGTGNSPLHF. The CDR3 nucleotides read TGCGCCAGCAGCGTGGGGACCGGGACAGGGAATTCACCCCTCCACTTT.

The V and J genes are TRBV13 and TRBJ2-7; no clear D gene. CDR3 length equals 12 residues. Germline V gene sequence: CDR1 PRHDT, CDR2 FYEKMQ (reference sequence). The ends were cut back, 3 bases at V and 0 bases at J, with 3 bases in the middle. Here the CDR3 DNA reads TGTGCCAGCAGCTTCCGCTCCTACGAGCAGTACTTC. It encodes CASSFRSYEQYF.

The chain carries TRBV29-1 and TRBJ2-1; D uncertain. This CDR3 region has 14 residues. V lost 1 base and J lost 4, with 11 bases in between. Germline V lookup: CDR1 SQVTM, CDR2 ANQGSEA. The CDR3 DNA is TGCAGCGTTGAAGGTACCACCCCTTACAATGAGCAGTTCTTC. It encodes CSVEGTTPYNEQFF.

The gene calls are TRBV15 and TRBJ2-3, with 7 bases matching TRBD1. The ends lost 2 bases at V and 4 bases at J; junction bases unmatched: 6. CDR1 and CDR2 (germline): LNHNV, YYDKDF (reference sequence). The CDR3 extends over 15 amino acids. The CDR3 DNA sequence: TGTGCCACCAGCAGAAGAGGGGGCGGCGCAGATACGCAGTATTTT. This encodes CATSRRGGGADTQYF.

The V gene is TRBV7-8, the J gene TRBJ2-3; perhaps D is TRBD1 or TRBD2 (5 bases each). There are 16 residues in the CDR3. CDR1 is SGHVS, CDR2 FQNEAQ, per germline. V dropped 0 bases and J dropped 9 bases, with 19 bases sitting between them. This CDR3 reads CASSLAPGRGGRTQYF. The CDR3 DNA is TGTGCCAGCAGCTTAGCGCCTGGACGGGGCGGTCGCACGCAGTATTTT.

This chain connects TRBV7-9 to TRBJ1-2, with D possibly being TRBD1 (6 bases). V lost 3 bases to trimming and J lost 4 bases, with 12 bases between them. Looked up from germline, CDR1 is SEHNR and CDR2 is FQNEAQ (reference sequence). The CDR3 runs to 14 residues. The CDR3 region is CASSFQGFGYGYTF. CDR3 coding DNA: TGTGCCAGCAGCTTCCAGGGGTTCGGCTATGGCTACACCTTC.

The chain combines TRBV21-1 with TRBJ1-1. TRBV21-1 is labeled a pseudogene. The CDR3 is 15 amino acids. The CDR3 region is CASSKGGIGRTEAFF. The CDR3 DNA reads TGTGCCAGCAGCAAAGGGGGGATTGGGAGGACTGAAGCTTTCTTT.

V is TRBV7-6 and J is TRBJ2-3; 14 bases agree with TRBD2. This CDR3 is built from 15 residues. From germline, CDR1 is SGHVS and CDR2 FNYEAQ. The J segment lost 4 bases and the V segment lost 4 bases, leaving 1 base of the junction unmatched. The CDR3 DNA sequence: TGTGCCAGCAGCTGGACTAGCGGGGGGTCAGATACGCAGTATTTT. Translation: CASSWTSGGSDTQYF.

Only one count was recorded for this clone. In DNA, the CDR3 is TGTGCCAGCAGCCCCCTAGGACTAGCAGATGAGCAGTTCTTC. Amino acids: CASSPLGLADEQFF. The rearrangement uses TRBV9 and TRBJ2-1, with 8 bases fitting TRBD2. J was trimmed by 8 bases and V by 4 bases; bases with no gene match: 8. CDR1 is SGDLS and CDR2 is YYNGEE in the germline V gene. The CDR3 length is 14 residues.

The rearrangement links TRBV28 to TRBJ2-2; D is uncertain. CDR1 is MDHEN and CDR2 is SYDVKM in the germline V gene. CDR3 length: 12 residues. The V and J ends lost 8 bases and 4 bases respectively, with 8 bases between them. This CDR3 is CASHPTTGELFF. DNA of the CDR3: TGTGCCAGCCATCCGACCACCGGGGAGCTGTTTTTT.

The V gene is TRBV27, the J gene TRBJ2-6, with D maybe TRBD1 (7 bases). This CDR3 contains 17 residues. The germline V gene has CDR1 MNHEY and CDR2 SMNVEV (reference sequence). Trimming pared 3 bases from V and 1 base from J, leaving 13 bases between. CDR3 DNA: TGTGCCAGCAGTTTTGGGTCAGGGGGGTCTGGGGCCAACGTCCTGACTTTC. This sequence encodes CASSFGSGGSGANVLTF. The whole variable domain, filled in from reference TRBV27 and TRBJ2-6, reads EAQVTQNPRYLITVTGKKLTVTCSQNMNHEYMSWYRQDPGLGLRQIYYSMNVEVTDKGDVPEGYKVSRKEKRNFPLILESPSPNQTSLYFCASSFGSGGSGANVLTFGAGSRLTVL.

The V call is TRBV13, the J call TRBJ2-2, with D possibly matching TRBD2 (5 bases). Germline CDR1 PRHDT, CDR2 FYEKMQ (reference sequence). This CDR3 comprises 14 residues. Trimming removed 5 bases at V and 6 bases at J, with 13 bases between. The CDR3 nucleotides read TGTGCCAGCAGCCTTCGGAGGCAGGCCGGGGAGCTGTTTTTT. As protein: CASSLRRQAGELFF.

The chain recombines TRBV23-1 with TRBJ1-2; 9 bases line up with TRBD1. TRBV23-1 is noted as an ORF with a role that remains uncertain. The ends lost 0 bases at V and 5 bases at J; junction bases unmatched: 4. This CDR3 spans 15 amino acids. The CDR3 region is CASSQSKDRGYGYTF. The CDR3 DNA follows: TGCGCCAGCAGTCAATCGAAGGACAGGGGATATGGCTACACCTTC.

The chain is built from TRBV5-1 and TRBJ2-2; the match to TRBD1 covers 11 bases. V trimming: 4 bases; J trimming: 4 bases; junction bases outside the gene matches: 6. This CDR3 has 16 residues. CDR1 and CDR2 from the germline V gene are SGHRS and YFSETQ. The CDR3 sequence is CASSIRTGGATGELFF. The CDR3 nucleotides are TGCGCCAGCAGCATCAGGACAGGGGGCGCCACCGGGGAGCTGTTTTTT.

CDR3 amino acids: CASSAGTGSSYNEQFF. The CDR3 DNA follows: TGTGCCAGCAGCGCCGGGACAGGGAGCTCCTACAATGAGCAGTTCTTC. The rearrangement joins TRBV5-6 to TRBJ2-1; 9 nucleotides line up with TRBD1. From germline, CDR1 is SGHDT and CDR2 YYEEEE. V lost 4 bases to trimming and J lost 0 bases; unmatched junction nucleotides: 5. This CDR3 contains 16 residues.

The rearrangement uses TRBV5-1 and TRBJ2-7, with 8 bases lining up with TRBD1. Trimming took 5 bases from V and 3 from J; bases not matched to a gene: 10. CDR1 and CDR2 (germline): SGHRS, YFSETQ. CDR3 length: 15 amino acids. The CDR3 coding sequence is TGCGCCAGCAGACCGCCAGCAGGGGGCCTCTACGAGCAGTACTTC. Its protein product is CASRPPAGGLYEQYF.

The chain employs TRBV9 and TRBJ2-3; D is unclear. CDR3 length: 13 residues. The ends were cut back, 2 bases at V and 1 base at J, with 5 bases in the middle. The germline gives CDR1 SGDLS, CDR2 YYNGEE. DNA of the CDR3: TGTGCCAGCAGCGTGCAGGGCACAGATACGCAGTATTTT. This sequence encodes CASSVQGTDTQYF.

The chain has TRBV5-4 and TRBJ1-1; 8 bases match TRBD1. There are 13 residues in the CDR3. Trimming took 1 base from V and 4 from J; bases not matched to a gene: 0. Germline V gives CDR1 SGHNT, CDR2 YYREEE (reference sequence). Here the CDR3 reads CASSLTGGTEAFF. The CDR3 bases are TGTGCCAGCAGCTTGACAGGGGGCACTGAAGCTTTCTTT.

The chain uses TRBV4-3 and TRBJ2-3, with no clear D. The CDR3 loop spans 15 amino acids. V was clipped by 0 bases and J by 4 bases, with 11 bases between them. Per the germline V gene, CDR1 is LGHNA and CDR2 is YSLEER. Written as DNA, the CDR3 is TGCGCCAGCAGCCAAGATCGGGTTACGGCAGATACGCAGTATTTT. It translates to CASSQDRVTADTQYF.